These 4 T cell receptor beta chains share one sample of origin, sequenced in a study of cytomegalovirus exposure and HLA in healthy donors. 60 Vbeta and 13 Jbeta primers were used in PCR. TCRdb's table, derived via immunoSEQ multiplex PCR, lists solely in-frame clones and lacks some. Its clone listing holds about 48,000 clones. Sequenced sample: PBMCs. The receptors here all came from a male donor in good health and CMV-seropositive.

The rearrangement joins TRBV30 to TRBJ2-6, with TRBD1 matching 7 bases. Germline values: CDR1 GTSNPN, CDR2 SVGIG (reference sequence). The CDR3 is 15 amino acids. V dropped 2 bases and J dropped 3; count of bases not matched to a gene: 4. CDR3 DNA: TGTGCCTGGAGTCCCGGGACAGATGGGGCCAACGTCCTGACTTTC. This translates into CAWSPGTDGANVLTF. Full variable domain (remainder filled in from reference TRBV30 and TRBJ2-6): SQTIHQWPATLVQPVGSPLSLECTVEGTSNPNLYWYRQAAGRGLQLLFYSVGIGQISSEVPQNLSASRPQDRQFILSSKKLLLSDSGFYLCAWSPGTDGANVLTFGAGSRLTVL.

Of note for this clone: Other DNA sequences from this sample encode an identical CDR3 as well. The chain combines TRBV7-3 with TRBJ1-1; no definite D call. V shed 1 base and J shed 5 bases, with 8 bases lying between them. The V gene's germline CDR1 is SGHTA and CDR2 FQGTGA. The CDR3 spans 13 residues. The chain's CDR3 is CASSLNGGTEAFF. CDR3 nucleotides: TGTGCCAGCAGCTTAAACGGAGGGACTGAAGCTTTCTTT.

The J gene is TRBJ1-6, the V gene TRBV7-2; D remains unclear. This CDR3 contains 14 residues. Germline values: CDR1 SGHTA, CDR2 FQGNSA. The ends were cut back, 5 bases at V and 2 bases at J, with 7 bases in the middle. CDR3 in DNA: TGTGCCAGCAGCCCCGGGACCTATAATTCACCCCTCCACTTT. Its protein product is CASSPGTYNSPLHF.

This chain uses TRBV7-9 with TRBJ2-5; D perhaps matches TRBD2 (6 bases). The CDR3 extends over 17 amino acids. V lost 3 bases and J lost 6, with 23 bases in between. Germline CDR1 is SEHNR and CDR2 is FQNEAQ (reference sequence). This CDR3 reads CASSLDPPGLNSQTQYF. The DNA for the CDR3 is TGTGCCAGCAGCTTGGACCCCCCCGGACTAAATAGTCAGACCCAGTACTTC.